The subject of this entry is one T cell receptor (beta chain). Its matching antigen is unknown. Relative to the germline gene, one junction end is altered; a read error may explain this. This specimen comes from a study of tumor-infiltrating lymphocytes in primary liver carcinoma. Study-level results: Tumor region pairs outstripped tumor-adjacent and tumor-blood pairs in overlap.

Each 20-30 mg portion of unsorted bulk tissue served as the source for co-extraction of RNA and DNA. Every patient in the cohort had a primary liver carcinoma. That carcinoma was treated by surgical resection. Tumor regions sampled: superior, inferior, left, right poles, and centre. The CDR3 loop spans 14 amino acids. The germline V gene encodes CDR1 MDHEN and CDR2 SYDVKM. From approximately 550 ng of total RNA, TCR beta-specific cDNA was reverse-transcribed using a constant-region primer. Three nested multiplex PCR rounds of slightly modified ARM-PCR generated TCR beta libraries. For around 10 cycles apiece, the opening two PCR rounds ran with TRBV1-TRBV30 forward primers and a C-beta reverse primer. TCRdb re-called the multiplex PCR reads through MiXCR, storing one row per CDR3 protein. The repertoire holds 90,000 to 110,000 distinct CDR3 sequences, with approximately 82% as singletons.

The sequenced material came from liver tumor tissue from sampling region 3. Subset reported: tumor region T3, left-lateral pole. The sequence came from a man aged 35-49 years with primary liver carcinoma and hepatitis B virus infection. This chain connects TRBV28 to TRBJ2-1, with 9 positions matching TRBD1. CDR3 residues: CASRPRDRVNGQLF. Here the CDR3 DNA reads TGTGCCAGCAGGCCGCGGGACAGGGTTAATGGGCAGTTATTC.